These 5 T cell receptor beta chains were sequenced from one sample in a study of T cell responses to AZD1222 COVID-19 vaccine. The method was immunoSEQ multiplex PCR; TCRdb's version includes in-frame clones alone and lacks a portion of them. The sample holds 150,000 to 180,000 clones; approximately 90% are singletons and the top ten take 3% to 3.5%. Sample: peripheral blood, taken on day 0 of AZD1222 vaccination. These receptors were taken from an adult in good health.

The chain carries TRBV7-9 and TRBJ1-2; D is uncertain. This CDR3 contains 13 residues. In germline, CDR1 is SEHNR, CDR2 FQNEAQ (reference sequence). The ends were cut back, 5 bases at V and 8 bases at J, with 15 bases in the middle. CDR3 DNA sequence: TGTGCCAGCAGCGCTGGACTGGGCGGAGGCTACACCTTC. Translated, it gives CASSAGLGGGYTF.

The gene calls are TRBV4-3 and TRBJ2-2, with 7 bases matching TRBD1. V was pared by 4 bases and J by 5 bases, with 10 bases of the junction left unmatched. CDR3 size: 16 residues. The germline V gene encodes CDR1 LGHNA and CDR2 YSLEER. The CDR3 DNA is TGCGCCAGCAGCCTTGGTCACAGGGGAAGTACCGGGGAGCTGTTTTTT. It yields the protein CASSLGHRGSTGELFF.

The chain couples TRBV6-5 to TRBJ1-4; no definite D call. This CDR3 spans 13 amino acids. V lost 4 bases to trimming and J lost 13 bases, with 16 bases between them. The germline V gene has CDR1 MNHEY and CDR2 SVGAGI. The CDR3 DNA reads TGTGCCAGCAGTTCCACCACGGGAGTCATACTGTTTTTT. Protein product: CASSSTTGVILFF.

The chain carries TRBV7-2 and TRBJ1-2; weak D call: TRBD1 (5 bases). Trimming stripped 2 bases from V and 4 bases from J, with 11 bases between. Per the germline V gene, CDR1 is SGHTA and CDR2 is FQGNSA. The CDR3 length is 14 residues. CDR3 residues: CASSLSRQSYGYTF. The CDR3 DNA sequence: TGTGCCAGCAGCTTATCCAGACAGTCCTATGGCTACACCTTC.

This clone was recorded once. V is TRBV4-3 and J is TRBJ1-1, with D unresolved. V was clipped by 4 bases and J by 1 base, with 19 bases between them. The CDR3 spans 17 residues. Germline CDR1 is LGHNA and CDR2 is YSLEER. The CDR3 DNA reads as TGCGCCAGCAGCCCTACCTTACTGACGGGAAAGAACACTGAAGCTTTCTTT. Translation gives CASSPTLLTGKNTEAFF.